Listed here are 25 T cell receptor beta chains from one sample, sequenced in a study of Tregs in tolerant kidney transplant recipients (dated by TCRdb to between 2018 and 2020). Related donors were used in the transplants with nonmyeloablative bone marrow transplantation, and mixed chimerism was transient in the human trials. Library preparation employed the immunoSEQ multiplex PCR assay. What TCRdb holds here is the immuneACCESS table cut down to in-frame rearrangements. Part of the clones is not present; checked against another copy, under half of the missing clones reflect an unresolved V gene, and the others are unexplained. The sample's table covers tens of thousands of clones. Approximately 1.9% of the sample is held by the ten biggest clonotypes. The sample in question was CD4+ T cells from blood (PBMCs), obtained 24 months after the transplant. All receptors derive from a human patient who received a combined kidney and bone marrow transplant. After a transplant, not all T cells may be the patient's own; some may come from the graft donor.

Remarks on this clone: The CDR3 end is not reached by the read, which stops 3 residues before it; the germline J gene fills it in. The rearrangement links TRBV20-1 to TRBJ1-5, with no clear D. V was pared by 3 bases and J by 2 bases, with 11 bases between. The CDR3 runs to 14 residues. Germline V gene lookup returns CDR1 DFQATT and CDR2 SNEGSKA (reference sequence). The DNA read from the CDR3 is TGCAGTGCTAGTCGGGTATCGGGCAATCAGCCC. This encodes CSASRVSGNQP. The CDR3 as a whole reads CSASRVSGNQPQHF.

About this clone: The read ends 3 residues shy of where the CDR3 ends; the end is completed using the germline J gene. This chain uses TRBV29-1 with TRBJ2-7; 11 positions agree with TRBD2. CDR1 and CDR2 from the germline V gene are SQVTM and ANQGSEA. The CDR3 contains 14 residues. V was pared by 3 bases and J by 6 bases, with 7 bases of the junction left unmatched. The DNA read from the CDR3 is TGCAGCGTTGAGCTAGCGGGAGGACCCCTCGAG. It encodes CSVELAGGPLE. The complete CDR3 sequence is CSVELAGGPLEQYF.

The sequenced part of the CDR3 DNA is TGTGCCAGCAGTGAACGAGCTAGCGGGTTTGAG. Amino acids: CASSERASGFE. The entire CDR3 sequence reads CASSERASGFEQFF. The chain carries TRBV2 and TRBJ2-1; TRBD2 matches at 8 bases. Coverage ceases 3 residues before the CDR3 finishes, and the germline J gene fills in the end. The germline gives CDR1 SNHLY, CDR2 FYNNEI. CDR3 length equals 14 residues. V dropped 2 bases and J dropped 9; count of bases not matched to a gene: 6.

To note about this clone: The read ends 3 residues shy of where the CDR3 ends; the end is completed using the germline J gene. V gene TRBV6-4 combines with J gene TRBJ2-1; 7 bases line up with TRBD2. The junction had 4 bases not matched to a gene; V was cut back by 3 bases and J by 2 bases. Germline CDR1 reads MRHNA; CDR2 reads SNTAGT. The CDR3 contains 15 residues. Partial CDR3 DNA: TGTGCCAGCAGTGAACAAGGGACTACCTACAATGAG. This encodes CASSEQGTTYNE. The full CDR3 protein is CASSEQGTTYNEQFF.

Measured by frequency, this clone is medium-sized. The sequenced fragment ends 3 residues before the CDR3 boundary, so the rest is inferred from the germline J gene. The chain is built from TRBV30 and TRBJ1-5; perhaps TRBD1 as D (6 bases). V was cut by 3 bases and J by 5 bases, with 14 bases left in between. CDR3 length: 14 amino acids. CDR1 and CDR2 from the germline V gene are GTSNPN and SVGIG (reference sequence). The covered CDR3 bases are TGTGCCTGGAGCTCCGGTGGGGGCTATCAGCCC. Translated: CAWSSGGGYQP. The entire CDR3 protein reads CAWSSGGGYQPQHF.

With regard to this clone: The sequence runs out 3 residues before the end of the CDR3; the remainder is reconstructed from the germline J gene. J is TRBJ2-7 and V is TRBV11-2; possibly TRBD1 for D (6 bases). This CDR3 region has 14 residues. The germline V and J ends were trimmed by 0 bases and 4 bases, with 10 bases remaining between them. Germline lookup yields CDR1 SGHAT and CDR2 FQNNGV. Incomplete CDR3 DNA: TGTGCCAGCAGCTTAGAGGGCAGGGGATACGAG. Translation: CASSLEGRGYE. The entire CDR3 reads CASSLEGRGYEQYF.

Worth noting for this clone: Sequencing ends 3 residues short of the CDR3 end; the germline J gene provides the rest. The chain recombines TRBV10-3 with TRBJ2-5, with TRBD2 matching 13 bases. V was pared by 3 bases and J by 6 bases, with 10 bases of the junction left unmatched. The CDR3 runs 17 residues. Germline lookup yields CDR1 ENHRY and CDR2 SYGVKD. The CDR3 spells CAISEGGTSGRAKTQYF. The part of the CDR3 DNA that was read is TGTGCCATCAGTGAAGGGGGAACTAGCGGGAGGGCGAAGACC.

The covered CDR3 bases are TGTGCCAGTAGTATAGCGGGGAGACTAGCGGGATACAATGAG. Its translation is CASSIAGRLAGYNE. The entire CDR3 protein reads CASSIAGRLAGYNEQFF. The chain is built from TRBV19 and TRBJ2-1, with TRBD2 matching over 11 bases. The CDR3 goes on 3 residues after the read ends, and that part is filled in from the germline J gene. The CDR3 is 17 amino acids. Per germline, CDR1 LNHDA and CDR2 SQIVND (reference sequence). V shed 1 base, J shed 4 bases, and the junction held 6 bases outside the gene matches.

A remark on this clone: Read data end 3 residues before the CDR3 end; the end is taken from the germline J gene. The gene calls are TRBV19 and TRBJ2-1; D call uncertain. Germline V CDR1 and CDR2: LNHDA, SQIVND (reference sequence). There are 9 residues in the CDR3. Between the trimmed V and J ends, which lost 11 bases and 6 bases, there was a span of 5 bases. The CDR3 reads CAFVNEQFF. CDR3 DNA (partial): TGTGCCTTCGTCAATGAG.

As for this clone: The read stops 3 residues short of the end of the CDR3; the missing end is completed from the germline J gene. The J gene is TRBJ1-6, the V gene TRBV5-1; 12 nucleotides align to TRBD1. V shed 4 bases, J shed 10 bases, and the junction held 6 bases outside the gene matches. Germline V gives CDR1 SGHRS, CDR2 YFSETQ. This CDR3 contains 15 residues. The sequenced part of the CDR3 DNA is TGCGCCAGCAGCGCAGGGGACAGGGGGCGGTCACCC. Its translation: CASSAGDRGRSP. The whole CDR3 reads CASSAGDRGRSPLHF.

Details on this clone: The read is 3 residues too short to cover the CDR3 end, so that end is filled in from the germline J gene. This rearrangement joins TRBV20-1 to TRBJ2-2; 9 positions match TRBD2. Trimming cost V 6 bases and J 2 bases; bases outside gene matches: 7. Germline CDR1 and CDR2: DFQATT and SNEGSKA (reference sequence). CDR3 length: 15 residues. CDR3 sequence reads: CSAPTSGVNTGELFF. CDR3 DNA, as far as it was read: TGCAGTGCCCCGACTAGCGGAGTCAACACCGGGGAG.

The sequenced CDR3 bases are TGTGCCACCAGTGGTACACTAGCGCCCACAGATACG. It encodes CATSGTLAPTDT. The full CDR3 reads CATSGTLAPTDTQYF. The V call is TRBV24-1, the J call TRBJ2-3; 7 positions match TRBD2. The read is 3 residues too short to cover the CDR3 end, so that end is filled in from the germline J gene. The CDR3 length is 15 residues. The germline gives CDR1 KGHDR, CDR2 SFDVKD. The trim removed 5 bases at V and 2 bases at J, leaving 6 bases unmatched.

Details on this clone: The read ends 3 residues shy of where the CDR3 ends; the end is completed using the germline J gene. V gene TRBV30 combines with J gene TRBJ2-7; perhaps TRBD2 as D (6 bases). V lost 1 base and J 5 bases, leaving 15 bases between the germline ends. The CDR3 is made up of 14 amino acids. Germline CDR1 is GTSNPN and CDR2 is SVGIG (reference sequence). The DNA read from the CDR3 is TGTGCCTGGAGTGGCGGGGTCGCGCCGGACGAG. It specifies CAWSGGVAPDE. The whole CDR3 region reads CAWSGGVAPDEQYF.

With regard to this clone: The read ends 3 residues before the CDR3 terminus; that terminus is restored from the germline J gene. The rearrangement links TRBV6-2 or TRBV6-3 to TRBJ2-7; 8 positions match TRBD1. Germline V gene lookup returns CDR1 MNHEY and CDR2 SVGEGT. The CDR3 is 15 amino acids. Trimming removed 7 bases from V and 4 bases from J; junction bases left unmatched: 12. The covered CDR3 bases are TGTGCCAGCACCGACCCCGGACAGGGTACGTACGAG. This translates into CASTDPGQGTYE. The whole CDR3 sequence reads CASTDPGQGTYEQYF.

Comments on this clone: The read is 3 residues too short to cover the CDR3 end, so that end is filled in from the germline J gene. The V gene is TRBV19, the J gene TRBJ2-3; 12 positions agree with TRBD2. V was pared by 5 bases and J by 4 bases, with 10 bases of the junction left unmatched. CDR1 is LNHDA and CDR2 is SQIVND in the germline V gene (reference sequence). The CDR3 is made up of 17 amino acids. The covered CDR3 bases are TGTGCCAGTAGTCCCCCGCTAGCGGGAGGGTTCGCAGATACG. Its translation: CASSPPLAGGFADT. Given in full, the CDR3 is CASSPPLAGGFADTQYF. Drawing the rest from reference TRBV19 and TRBJ2-3, the complete variable domain is DGGITQSPKYLFRKEGQNVTLSCEQNLNHDAMYWYRQDPGQGLRLIYYSQIVNDFQKGDIAEGYSVSREKKESFPLTVTSAQKNPTAFYLCASSPPLAGGFADTQYFGPGTRLTVL.

Remarks on this clone: Read sequence stops 3 residues before the CDR3 end, and the germline J gene provides the missing end. The J gene is TRBJ2-2, the V gene TRBV28, with unresolved D. Germline lookup yields CDR1 MDHEN and CDR2 SYDVKM. Trimming cost V 2 bases and J 2 bases, with 9 bases left between them. This CDR3 spans 15 amino acids. The sequenced part of the CDR3 DNA is TGTGCCAGCAGTTTAGTGCAGGATAACACCGGGGAG. Its translation: CASSLVQDNTGE. The whole CDR3 protein reads CASSLVQDNTGELFF.

Regarding this clone: The read ends 3 residues before the CDR3 terminus; that terminus is restored from the germline J gene. The chain recombines TRBV20-1 with TRBJ2-7, with 8 bases lining up with TRBD2. V lost 0 bases, J lost 6 bases, and 7 bases stayed unmatched. Germline V CDR1 and CDR2: DFQATT, SNEGSKA (reference sequence). The CDR3 totals 14 residues. The CDR3 bases that were read are TGCAGTGCTAGAGATCTGGAACTAGCGGCCGAG. Its protein product is CSARDLELAAE. From start to end, the CDR3 is CSARDLELAAEQYF.

As to this clone: The read halts 3 residues ahead of the CDR3 end, with the missing end drawn from the germline J gene. The chain couples TRBV2 to TRBJ2-4; D not certain. Germline V CDR1 and CDR2: SNHLY, FYNNEI. With 1 base removed from V and 0 bases from J, the gap between germline ends came to 7 bases. This CDR3 has 15 residues. The CDR3 DNA, read in part, is TGTGCCAGCAGTGAAGAGGCTCTAGCCAAAAACATT. Translating it yields CASSEEALAKNI. The full CDR3 reads CASSEEALAKNIQYF.

Details on this clone: The sequence runs out 3 residues before the end of the CDR3; the remainder is reconstructed from the germline J gene. V and J are TRBV7-9 and TRBJ2-3; D gene unclear. Per the germline V gene, CDR1 is SEHNR and CDR2 is FQNEAQ (reference sequence). The CDR3 totals 14 residues. Trimming removed 3 bases at V and 5 bases at J, with 12 bases between. The sequenced CDR3 bases are TGTGCCAGCAGCTTCTTTGACATTAGAGATACG. Translated: CASSFFDIRDT. The full CDR3 protein reads CASSFFDIRDTQYF. The entire variable domain, with the rest obtained from reference TRBV7-9 and TRBJ2-3, is as follows: DTGVSQNPRHKITKRGQNVTFRCDPISEHNRLYWYRQTLGQGPEFLTYFQNEAQLEKSRLLSDRFSAERPKGSFSTLEIQRTEQGDSAMYLCASSFFDIRDTQYFGPGTRLTVL.

A note on this clone: The CDR3 end falls 3 residues outside the read, so it is completed with the germline J gene. The chain has TRBV20-1 and TRBJ1-1, with 8 nucleotides matching TRBD1. Germline V gives CDR1 DFQATT, CDR2 SNEGSKA (reference sequence). The CDR3 consists of 14 residues. After removal of 1 base from V and 1 base from J, the junction contained 2 bases not matched to a gene. CDR3 bases read: TGCAGTGCTAGAGCCGGACAGGGGAACACTGAA. This translates into CSARAGQGNTE. The complete CDR3 reads CSARAGQGNTEAFF.

As concerns this clone: The read terminates 3 residues before the CDR3 end, so the remaining end is supplied by the germline J gene. The V and J genes are TRBV20-1 and TRBJ2-1; 11 bases align to TRBD1. J was trimmed by 2 bases and V by 5 bases; bases with no gene match: 2. Germline V CDR1 and CDR2: DFQATT, SNEGSKA (reference sequence). CDR3 length: 14 residues. The CDR3 here is CSAWGQGAYNEQFF. CDR3 DNA (partial): TGCAGTGCTTGGGGACAGGGGGCCTACAATGAG.

To note about this clone: The sequenced fragment ends 3 residues before the CDR3 boundary, so the rest is inferred from the germline J gene. J is TRBJ2-5 and V is TRBV13, with 7 bases that match TRBD1. Germline V gene sequence: CDR1 PRHDT, CDR2 FYEKMQ (reference sequence). J lost 5 bases, V lost 2 bases, and 5 bases had no gene match. The CDR3 sequence is 14 residues long. Partial CDR3 DNA: TGTGCCAGCAGCTTAAGGGGGCCAGGGGAGACC. It specifies CASSLRGPGET. The full-length CDR3 reads as CASSLRGPGETQYF.

Details on this clone: Read data end 3 residues before the CDR3 end; the end is taken from the germline J gene. The chain employs TRBV14 and TRBJ2-3, with TRBD2 matching 15 bases. Losses at the gene ends were 5 bases for V and 5 bases for J; bases not matched to a gene: 2. Germline V gives CDR1 SGHDN, CDR2 FVKESK. This CDR3 has 15 residues. The CDR3 reads CASSTGLAGGDTQYF. The sequenced CDR3 bases are TGTGCCAGCAGCACGGGACTAGCGGGAGGAGATACG.

Of note for this clone: The read is 3 residues too short to cover the CDR3 end, so that end is filled in from the germline J gene. This rearrangement joins TRBV20-1 to TRBJ1-2, with D perhaps TRBD1 (5 bases). Germline V gives CDR1 DFQATT, CDR2 SNEGSKA (reference sequence). The CDR3 length is 13 residues. The CDR3: CSASLRGGFGYTF. The DNA read from the CDR3 is TGCAGCGCATCCTTAAGGGGAGGGTTTGGC.

To note about this clone: The sequenced fragment ends 3 residues before the CDR3 boundary, so the rest is inferred from the germline J gene. V is TRBV5-1 and J is TRBJ2-2; 11 bases are a match to TRBD2. CDR1 and CDR2 from the germline V gene are SGHRS and YFSETQ. Trimming took 4 bases from V and 3 from J; bases not matched to a gene: 5. The CDR3 is 16 amino acids. The chain's CDR3 is CASSRELAGDTGELFF. The sequenced CDR3 bases are TGCGCCAGCAGCCGAGAACTAGCGGGAGACACCGGGGAG.